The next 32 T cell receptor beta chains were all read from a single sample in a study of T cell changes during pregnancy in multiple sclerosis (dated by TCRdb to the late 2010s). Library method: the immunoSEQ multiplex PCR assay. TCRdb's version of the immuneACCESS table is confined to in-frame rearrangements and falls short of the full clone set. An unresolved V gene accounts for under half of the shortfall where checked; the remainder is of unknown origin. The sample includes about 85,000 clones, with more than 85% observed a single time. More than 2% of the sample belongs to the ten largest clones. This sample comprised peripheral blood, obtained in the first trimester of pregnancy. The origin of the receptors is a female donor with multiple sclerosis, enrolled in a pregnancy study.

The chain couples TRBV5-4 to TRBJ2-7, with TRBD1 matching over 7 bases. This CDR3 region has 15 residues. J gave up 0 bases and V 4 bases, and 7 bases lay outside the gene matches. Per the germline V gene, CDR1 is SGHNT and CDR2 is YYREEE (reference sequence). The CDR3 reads CASSRDSYLSYEQYF. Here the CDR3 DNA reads TGTGCCAGCAGCCGGGACAGCTACCTCTCCTACGAGCAGTACTTC. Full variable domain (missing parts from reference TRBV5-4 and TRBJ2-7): ETGVTQSPTHLIKTRGQQVTLRCSSQSGHNTVSWYQQALGQGPQFIFQYYREEENGRGNFPPRFSGLQFPNYSSELNVNALELDDSALYLCASSRDSYLSYEQYFGPGTRLTVT.

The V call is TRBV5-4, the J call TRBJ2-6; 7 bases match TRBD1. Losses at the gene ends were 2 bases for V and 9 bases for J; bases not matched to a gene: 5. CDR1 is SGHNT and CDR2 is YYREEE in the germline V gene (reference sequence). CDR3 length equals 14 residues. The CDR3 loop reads CASSFKDRVNVLTF. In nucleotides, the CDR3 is TGTGCCAGCAGCTTCAAAGACAGGGTCAACGTCCTGACTTTC.

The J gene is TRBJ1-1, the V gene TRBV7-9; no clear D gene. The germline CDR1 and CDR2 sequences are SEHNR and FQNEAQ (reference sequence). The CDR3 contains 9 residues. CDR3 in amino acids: CDSRPEAFF. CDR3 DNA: TGTGACTCGAGGCCTGAAGCTTTCTTT.

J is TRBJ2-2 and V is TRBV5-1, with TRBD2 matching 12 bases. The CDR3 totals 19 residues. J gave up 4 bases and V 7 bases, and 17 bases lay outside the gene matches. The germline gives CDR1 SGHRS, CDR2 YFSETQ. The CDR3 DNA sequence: TGCGCCAGCTGGGGACGACCCTCGACTAGCGGGAGTGGCACCGGGGAGCTGTTTTTT. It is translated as CASWGRPSTSGSGTGELFF.

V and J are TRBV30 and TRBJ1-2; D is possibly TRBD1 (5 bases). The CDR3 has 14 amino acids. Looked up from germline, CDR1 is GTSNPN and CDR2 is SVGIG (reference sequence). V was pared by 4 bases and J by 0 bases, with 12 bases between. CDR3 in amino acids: CAWNPRGSNYGYTF. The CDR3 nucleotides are TGTGCCTGGAATCCAAGGGGTTCTAACTATGGCTACACCTTC.

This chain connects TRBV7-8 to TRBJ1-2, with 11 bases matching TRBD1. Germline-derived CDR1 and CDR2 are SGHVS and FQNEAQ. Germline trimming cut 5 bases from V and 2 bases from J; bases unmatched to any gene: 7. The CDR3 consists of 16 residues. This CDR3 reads CASSPGTGGWNYGYTF. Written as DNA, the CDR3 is TGTGCCAGCAGCCCCGGGACAGGGGGATGGAACTATGGCTACACCTTC.

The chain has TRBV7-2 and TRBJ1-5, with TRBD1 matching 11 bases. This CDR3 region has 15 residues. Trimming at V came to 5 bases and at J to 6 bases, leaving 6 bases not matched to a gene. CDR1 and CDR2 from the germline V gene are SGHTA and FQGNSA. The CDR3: CASSQGQGGGQPQHF. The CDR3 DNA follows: TGTGCCAGCAGCCAGGGACAGGGGGGAGGTCAGCCCCAGCATTTT.

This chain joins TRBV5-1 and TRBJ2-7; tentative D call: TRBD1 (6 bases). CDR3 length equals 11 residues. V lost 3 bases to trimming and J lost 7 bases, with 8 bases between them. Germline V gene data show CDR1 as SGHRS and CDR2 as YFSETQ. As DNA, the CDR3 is TGCGCCAGCAGCTCAGGGGTGGAGCAGTACTTC. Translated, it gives CASSSGVEQYF.

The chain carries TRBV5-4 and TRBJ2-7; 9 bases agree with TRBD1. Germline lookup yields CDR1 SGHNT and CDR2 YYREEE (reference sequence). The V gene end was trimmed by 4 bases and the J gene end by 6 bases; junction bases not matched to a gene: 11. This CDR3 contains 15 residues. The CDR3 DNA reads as TGTGCCAGCAGCCCAAGGACAGGGGCAGCTACCGAGCAGTACTTC. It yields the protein CASSPRTGAATEQYF.

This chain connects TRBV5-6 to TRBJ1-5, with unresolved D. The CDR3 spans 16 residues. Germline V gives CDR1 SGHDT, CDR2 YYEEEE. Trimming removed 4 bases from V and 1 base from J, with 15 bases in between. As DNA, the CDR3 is TGTGCCAGCAGCCTTAACCGAGGAACCAGCAATCAGCCCCAGCATTTT. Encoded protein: CASSLNRGTSNQPQHF.

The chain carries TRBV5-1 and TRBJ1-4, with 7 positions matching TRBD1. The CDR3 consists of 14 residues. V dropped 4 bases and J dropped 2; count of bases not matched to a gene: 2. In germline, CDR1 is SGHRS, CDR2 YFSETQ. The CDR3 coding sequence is TGCGCCAGCAGCCTGACAGGGACTAATGAAAAACTGTTTTTT. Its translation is CASSLTGTNEKLFF.

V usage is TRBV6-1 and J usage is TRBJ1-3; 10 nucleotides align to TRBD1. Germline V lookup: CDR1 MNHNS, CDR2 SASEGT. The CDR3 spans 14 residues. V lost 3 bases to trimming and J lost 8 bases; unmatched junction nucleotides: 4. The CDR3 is CASSDRTGGDTIYF. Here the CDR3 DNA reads TGTGCCAGCAGTGACCGGACAGGGGGAGACACCATATATTTT.

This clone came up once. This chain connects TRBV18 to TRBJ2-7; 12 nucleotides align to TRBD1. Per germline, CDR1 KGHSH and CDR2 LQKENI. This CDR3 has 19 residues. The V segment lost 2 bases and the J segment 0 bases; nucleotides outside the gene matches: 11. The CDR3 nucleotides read TGTGCCAGCTCACCAGACTGGGACAGGGGGCTTCGAGGCTCCTACGAGCAGTACTTC. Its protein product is CASSPDWDRGLRGSYEQYF.

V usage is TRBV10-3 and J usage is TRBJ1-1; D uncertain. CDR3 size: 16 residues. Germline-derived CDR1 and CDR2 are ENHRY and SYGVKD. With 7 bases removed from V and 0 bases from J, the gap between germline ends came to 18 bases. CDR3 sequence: CAITSILGLLNTEAFF. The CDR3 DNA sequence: TGTGCCATCACATCAATTCTAGGACTTCTGAACACTGAAGCTTTCTTT.

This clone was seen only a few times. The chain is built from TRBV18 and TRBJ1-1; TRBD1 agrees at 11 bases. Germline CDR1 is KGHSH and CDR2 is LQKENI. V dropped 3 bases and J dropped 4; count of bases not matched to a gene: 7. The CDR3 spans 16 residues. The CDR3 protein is CASSPIPGQGVTEAFF. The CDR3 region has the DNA TGTGCCAGCTCACCCATTCCGGGACAGGGGGTCACTGAAGCTTTCTTT.

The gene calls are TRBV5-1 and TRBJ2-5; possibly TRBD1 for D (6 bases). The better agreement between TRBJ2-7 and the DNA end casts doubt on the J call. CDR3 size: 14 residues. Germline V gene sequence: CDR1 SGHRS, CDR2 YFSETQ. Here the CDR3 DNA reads TGCGCCAGCAGCGCGGACAGTATCAGCTACGAGCAGTACTTC. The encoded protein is CASSADSISYEQYF.

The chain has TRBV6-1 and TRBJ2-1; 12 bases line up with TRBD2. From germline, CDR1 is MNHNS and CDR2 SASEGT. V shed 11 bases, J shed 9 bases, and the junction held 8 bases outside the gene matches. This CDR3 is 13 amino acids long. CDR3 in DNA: TGTGCCGGAAGGACTAGCGGGGTACCTGAGCAGTTCTTC. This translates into CAGRTSGVPEQFF.

The CDR3 bases are TGTGCCAGCAGTTACTCAAGGGACAGGGGGACCTACGAGCAGTACTTC. The encoded protein is CASSYSRDRGTYEQYF. This chain joins TRBV6-5 and TRBJ2-7, with 11 bases identical to TRBD1. This CDR3 spans 16 amino acids. Germline CDR1 MNHEY, CDR2 SVGAGI. V lost 0 bases, J lost 2 bases, and 3 bases stayed unmatched.

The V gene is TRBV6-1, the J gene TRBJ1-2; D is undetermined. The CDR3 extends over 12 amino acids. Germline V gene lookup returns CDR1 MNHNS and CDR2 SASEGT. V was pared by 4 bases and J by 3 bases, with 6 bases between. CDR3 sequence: CASSGGYYGYTF. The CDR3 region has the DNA TGTGCCAGCAGTGGAGGATACTATGGCTACACCTTC.

This chain's CDR3 is CASSSKDGGIGQYF. The CDR3 DNA is TGTGCCAGCAGCTCAAAAGATGGGGGCATCGGGCAGTACTTC. The rearrangement joins TRBV5-4 to TRBJ2-7; TRBD1 is a possible D gene (6 bases). Germline V gives CDR1 SGHNT, CDR2 YYREEE (reference sequence). V was pared by 3 bases and J by 9 bases, with 19 bases between. CDR3 length: 14 amino acids.

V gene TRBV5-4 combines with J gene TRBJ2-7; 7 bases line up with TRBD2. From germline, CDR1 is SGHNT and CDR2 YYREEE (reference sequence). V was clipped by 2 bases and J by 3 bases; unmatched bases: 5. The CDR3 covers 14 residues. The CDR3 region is CASSLDAGVYEQYF. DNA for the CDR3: TGTGCCAGCAGCTTAGATGCGGGAGTCTACGAGCAGTACTTC.

CDR3 protein: CASRQGLAGPASTDTQYF. The CDR3 nucleotides are TGTGCCAGCAGGCAGGGACTAGCGGGGCCAGCTAGCACAGATACGCAGTATTTT. J is TRBJ2-3 and V is TRBV7-9; 13 bases map to TRBD2. V lost 6 bases and J lost 0; bases outside the gene matches: 9. The germline V gene has CDR1 SEHNR and CDR2 FQNEAQ (reference sequence). The CDR3 covers 18 residues.

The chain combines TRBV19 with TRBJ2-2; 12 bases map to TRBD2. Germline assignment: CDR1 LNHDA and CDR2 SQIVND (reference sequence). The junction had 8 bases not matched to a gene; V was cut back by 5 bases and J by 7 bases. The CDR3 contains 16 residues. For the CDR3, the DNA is TGTGCCAGTAGTTTCGGACTAGCGGGATCGGGCGGGGAGCTGTTTTTT. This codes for CASSFGLAGSGGELFF. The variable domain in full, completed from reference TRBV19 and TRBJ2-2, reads DGGITQSPKYLFRKEGQNVTLSCEQNLNHDAMYWYRQDPGQGLRLIYYSQIVNDFQKGDIAEGYSVSREKKESFPLTVTSAQKNPTAFYLCASSFGLAGSGGELFFGEGSRLTVL.

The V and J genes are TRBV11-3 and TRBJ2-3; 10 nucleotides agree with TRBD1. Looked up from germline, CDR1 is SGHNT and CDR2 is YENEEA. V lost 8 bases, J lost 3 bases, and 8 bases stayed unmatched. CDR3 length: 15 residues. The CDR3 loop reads CASQTGGYTTDTQYF. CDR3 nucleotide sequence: TGTGCCAGCCAGACAGGGGGCTACACGACAGATACGCAGTATTTT.

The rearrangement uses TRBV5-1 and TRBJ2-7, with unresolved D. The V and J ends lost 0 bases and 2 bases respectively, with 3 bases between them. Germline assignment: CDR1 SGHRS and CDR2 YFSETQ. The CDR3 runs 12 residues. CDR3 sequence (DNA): TGCGCCAGCAGCTTGGGAGCCTACGAGCAGTACTTC. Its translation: CASSLGAYEQYF.

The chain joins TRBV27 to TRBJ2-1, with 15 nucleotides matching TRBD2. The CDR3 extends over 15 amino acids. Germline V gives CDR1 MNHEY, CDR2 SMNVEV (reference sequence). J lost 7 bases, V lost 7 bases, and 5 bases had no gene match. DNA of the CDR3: TGTGCCAGCACCCCCGGGACTAGCGGGAGGAATGAGCAGTTCTTC. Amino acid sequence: CASTPGTSGRNEQFF.

The CDR3 loop is CASSLRAGASYEQYF. In DNA, the CDR3 is TGTGCCAGTAGCCTGCGGGCAGGGGCCTCCTACGAGCAGTACTTC. The chain links TRBV19 to TRBJ2-7, with TRBD1 as a possible D gene (6 bases). CDR1 and CDR2 from the germline V gene are LNHDA and SQIVND (reference sequence). V was clipped by 6 bases and J by 0 bases, with 15 bases between them. The CDR3 runs to 15 residues.

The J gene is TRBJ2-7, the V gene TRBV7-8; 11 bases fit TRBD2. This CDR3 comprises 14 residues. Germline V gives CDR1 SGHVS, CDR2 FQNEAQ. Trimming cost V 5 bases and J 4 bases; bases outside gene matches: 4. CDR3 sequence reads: CASSLGLAVYEQYF. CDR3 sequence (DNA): TGTGCCAGCAGCCTGGGACTAGCGGTTTACGAGCAGTACTTC.

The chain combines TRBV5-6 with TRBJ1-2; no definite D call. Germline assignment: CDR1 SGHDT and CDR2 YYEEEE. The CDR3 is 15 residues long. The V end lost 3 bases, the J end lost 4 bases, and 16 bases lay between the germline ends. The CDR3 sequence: CASSSLAAHAYGYTF. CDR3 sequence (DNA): TGTGCCAGCAGCTCTTTGGCGGCCCACGCCTATGGCTACACCTTC.

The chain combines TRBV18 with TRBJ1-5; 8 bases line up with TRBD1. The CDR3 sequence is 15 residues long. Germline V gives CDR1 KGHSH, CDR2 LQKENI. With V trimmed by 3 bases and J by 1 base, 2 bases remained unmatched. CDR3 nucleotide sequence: TGTGCCAGCTCACCCGACAGGGGAAGCAATCAGCCCCAGCATTTT. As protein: CASSPDRGSNQPQHF.

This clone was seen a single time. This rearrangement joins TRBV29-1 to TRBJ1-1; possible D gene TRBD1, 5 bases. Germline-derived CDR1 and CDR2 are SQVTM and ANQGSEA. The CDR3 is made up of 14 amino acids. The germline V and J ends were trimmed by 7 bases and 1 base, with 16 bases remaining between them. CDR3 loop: CSARQRLENTEAFF. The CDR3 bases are TGCAGCGCTCGACAGAGATTAGAGAACACTGAAGCTTTCTTT.

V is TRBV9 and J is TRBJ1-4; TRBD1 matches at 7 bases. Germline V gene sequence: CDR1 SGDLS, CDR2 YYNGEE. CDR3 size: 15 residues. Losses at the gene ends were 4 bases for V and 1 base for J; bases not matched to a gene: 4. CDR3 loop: CASSPGDRTNEKLFF. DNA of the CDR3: TGTGCCAGCAGCCCTGGGGACAGAACTAATGAAAAACTGTTTTTT.